This TCR beta chain was recovered during a study of long-term antiretroviral therapy in people with HIV. The overall study: There is a gap of about a decade between the earliest samples and the later 2015 immediate-ART recommendation. Study-wide results and limits: HIV repertoires had narrower CDR3 length ranges than controls.

CDR3 length: 13 amino acids. The V and J ends lost 3 bases and 2 bases respectively, with 8 bases between them. Germline V gene lookup returns CDR1 MNHEY and CDR2 SMNVEV (reference sequence). An immunoSEQ assay, version v3.0, was performed at survey level. Sequenced by immunoSEQ multiplex PCR; TCRdb stores in-frame clones only, minus some. The data hold roughly 23,000 clones, with around 81% observed a single time. Treatment of all HIV participants took place in the United States. Worth noting for this clone: Its antigen is not known.

V usage is TRBV27 and J usage is TRBJ2-7, with a weak D call TRBD1 (6 bases). This specimen was unsorted PBMCs, taken 1.5 years after starting antiretroviral therapy. This TCR derives from a man aged 30 to 39 with HIV. CDR3 DNA: TGTGCCAGCAGTTTTCAGGGGCCCTACGAGCAGTACTTC. It yields the protein CASSFQGPYEQYF.